This note documents a single T cell receptor beta chain sequence. Its antigen is unknown. Time point: week 5, during vaccination. A 20-mer mutant IDH1 peptide at 300 ug was injected subcutaneously with topical imiquimod. This CDR3 has 15 amino acids. The ends were cut back, 3 bases at V and 1 base at J, with 7 bases in the middle. Germline values: CDR1 SEHNR, CDR2 FQNEAQ (reference sequence). This entry belongs to a study of a mutant IDH1 vaccine in newly diagnosed glioma. Across the study: Patients were given eight vaccinations, scheduled in weeks 1, 3, 5, 7, 11, 15, 19 and 23. The first vaccination came 4-6 weeks after radiotherapy alone, or with temozolomide cycles. Patients under treatment included approximately 62% males and 37.5% females and had a mean age of approximately 40 years. Notes on the study in general: Alterations occurring in top peripheral T cell clonotypes seemed unrelated to pseudoprogression.

Assay used: immunoSEQ multiplex PCR; TCRdb lists only in-frame clones, some missing. Found here are about 36,000 clones, roughly 80% of them singletons; the top ten hold 9% to 13%. The chain joins TRBV7-9 to TRBJ2-6, with D hard to call. Sequencing used PBMCs, obtained from a glioma patient whose treatment included an IDH1 peptide vaccine. This TCR came from a man aged 50-60 years with glioma. CDR3 coding DNA: TGTGCCAGCAGCTTGAGTGCTTCTGGGGCCAACGTCCTGACTTTC. Its translation is CASSLSASGANVLTF.